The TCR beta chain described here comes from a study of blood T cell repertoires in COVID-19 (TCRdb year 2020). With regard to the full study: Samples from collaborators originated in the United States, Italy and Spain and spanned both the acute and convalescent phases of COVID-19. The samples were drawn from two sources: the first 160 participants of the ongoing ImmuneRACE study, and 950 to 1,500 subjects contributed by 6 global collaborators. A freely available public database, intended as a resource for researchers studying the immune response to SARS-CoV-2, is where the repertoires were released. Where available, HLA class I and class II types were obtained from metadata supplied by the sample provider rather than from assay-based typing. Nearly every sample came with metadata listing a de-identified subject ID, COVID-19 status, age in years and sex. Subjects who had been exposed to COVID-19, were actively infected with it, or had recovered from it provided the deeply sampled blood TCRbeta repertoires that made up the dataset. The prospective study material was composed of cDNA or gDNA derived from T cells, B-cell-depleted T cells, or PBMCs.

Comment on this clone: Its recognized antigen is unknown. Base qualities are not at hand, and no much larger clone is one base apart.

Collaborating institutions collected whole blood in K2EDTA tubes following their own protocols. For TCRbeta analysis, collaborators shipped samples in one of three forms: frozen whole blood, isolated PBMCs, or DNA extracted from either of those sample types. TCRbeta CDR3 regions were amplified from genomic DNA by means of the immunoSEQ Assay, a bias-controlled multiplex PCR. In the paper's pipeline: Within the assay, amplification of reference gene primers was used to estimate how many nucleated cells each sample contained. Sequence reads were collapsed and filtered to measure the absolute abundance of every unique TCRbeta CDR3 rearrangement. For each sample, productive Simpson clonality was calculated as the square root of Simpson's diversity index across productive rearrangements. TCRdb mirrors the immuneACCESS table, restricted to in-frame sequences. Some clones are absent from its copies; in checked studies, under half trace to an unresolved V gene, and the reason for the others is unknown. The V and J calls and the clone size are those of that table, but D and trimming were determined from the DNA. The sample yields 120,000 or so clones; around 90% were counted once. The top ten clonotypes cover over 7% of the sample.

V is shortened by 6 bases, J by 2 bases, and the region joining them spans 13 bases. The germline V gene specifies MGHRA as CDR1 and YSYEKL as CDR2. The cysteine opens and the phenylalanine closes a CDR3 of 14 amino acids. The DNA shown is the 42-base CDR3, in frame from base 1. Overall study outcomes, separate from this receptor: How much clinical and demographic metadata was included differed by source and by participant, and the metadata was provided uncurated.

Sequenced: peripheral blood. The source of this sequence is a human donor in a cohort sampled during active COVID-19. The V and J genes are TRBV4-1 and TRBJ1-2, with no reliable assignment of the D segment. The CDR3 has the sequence CASSARSANYGYTF. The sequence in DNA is TGCGCCAGCAGTGCCCGGTCTGCCAACTATGGCTACACCTTC.